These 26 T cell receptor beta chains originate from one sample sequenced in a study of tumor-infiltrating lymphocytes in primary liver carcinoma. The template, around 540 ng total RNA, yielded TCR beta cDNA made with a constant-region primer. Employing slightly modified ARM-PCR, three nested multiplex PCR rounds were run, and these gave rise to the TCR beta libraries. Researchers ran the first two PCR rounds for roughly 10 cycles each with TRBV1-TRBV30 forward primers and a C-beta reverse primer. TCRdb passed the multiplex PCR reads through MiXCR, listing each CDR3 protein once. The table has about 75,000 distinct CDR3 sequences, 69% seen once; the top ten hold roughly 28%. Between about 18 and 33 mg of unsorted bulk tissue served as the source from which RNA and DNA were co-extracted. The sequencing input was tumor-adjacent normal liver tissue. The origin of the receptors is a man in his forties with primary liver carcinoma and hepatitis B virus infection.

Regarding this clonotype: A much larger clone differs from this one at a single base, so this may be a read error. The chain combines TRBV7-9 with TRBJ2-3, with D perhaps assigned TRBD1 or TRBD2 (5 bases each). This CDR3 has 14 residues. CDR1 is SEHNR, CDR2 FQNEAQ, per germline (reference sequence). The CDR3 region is CVSRPGAGPSTQYF. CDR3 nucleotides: TGTGTCAGCAGACCCGGGGCTGGTCCGAGTACGCAGTATTTT.

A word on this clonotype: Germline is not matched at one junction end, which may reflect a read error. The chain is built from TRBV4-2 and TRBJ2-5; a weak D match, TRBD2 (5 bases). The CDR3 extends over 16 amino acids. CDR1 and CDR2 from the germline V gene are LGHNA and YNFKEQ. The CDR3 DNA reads TGTGCCAGCAGTCAAGGGAGACGTGTACACCAAGAGACCCAGTACTTC. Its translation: CASSQGRRVHQETQYF.

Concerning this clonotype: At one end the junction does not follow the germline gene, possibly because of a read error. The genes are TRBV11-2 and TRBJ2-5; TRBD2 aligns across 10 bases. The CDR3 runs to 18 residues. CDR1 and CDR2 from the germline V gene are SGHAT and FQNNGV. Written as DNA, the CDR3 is TGTACCAGCAGCTTGGATCCATGGTCTAGCGGGAGAGGAGAGACCCAGTACTTC. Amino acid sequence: CTSSLDPWSSGRGETQYF.

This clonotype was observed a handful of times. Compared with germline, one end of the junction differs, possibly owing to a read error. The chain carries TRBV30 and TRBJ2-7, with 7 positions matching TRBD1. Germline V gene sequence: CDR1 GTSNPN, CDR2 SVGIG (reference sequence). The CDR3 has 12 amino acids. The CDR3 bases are TGTGTCTGGAGTGCCCGCAGGGGGAGGCAGTACTTC. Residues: CVWSARRGRQYF. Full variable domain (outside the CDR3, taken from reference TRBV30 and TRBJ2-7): SQTIHQWPATLVQPVGSPLSLECTVEGTSNPNLYWYRQAAGRGLQLLFYSVGIGQISSEVPQNLSASRPQDRQFILSSKKLLLSDSGFYLCVWSARRGRQYFGPGTRLTVT.

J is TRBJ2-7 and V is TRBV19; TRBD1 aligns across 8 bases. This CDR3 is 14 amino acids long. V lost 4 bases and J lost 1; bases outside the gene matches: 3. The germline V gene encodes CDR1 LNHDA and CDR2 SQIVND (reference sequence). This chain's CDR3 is CASSKNRGSYEQYF. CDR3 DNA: TGTGCCAGTAGTAAGAACAGGGGGTCCTACGAGCAGTACTTC.

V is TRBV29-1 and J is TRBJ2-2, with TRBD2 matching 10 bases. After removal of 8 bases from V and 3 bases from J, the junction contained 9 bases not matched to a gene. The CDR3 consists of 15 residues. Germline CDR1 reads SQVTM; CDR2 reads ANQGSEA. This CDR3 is CSIGTSAADTGELFF. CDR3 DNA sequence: TGCAGCATTGGGACTAGCGCGGCGGACACCGGGGAGCTGTTTTTT.

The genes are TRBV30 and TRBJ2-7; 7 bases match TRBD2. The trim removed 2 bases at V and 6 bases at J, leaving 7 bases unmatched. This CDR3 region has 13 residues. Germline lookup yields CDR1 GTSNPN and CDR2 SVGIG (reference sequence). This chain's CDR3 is CAWSSGLEGEQYF. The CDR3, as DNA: TGTGCCTGGAGTTCCGGACTAGAGGGCGAGCAGTACTTC.

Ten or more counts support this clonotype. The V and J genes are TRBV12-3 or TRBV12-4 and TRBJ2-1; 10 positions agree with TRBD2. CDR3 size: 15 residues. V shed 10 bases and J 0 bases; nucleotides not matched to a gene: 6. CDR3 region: CATFLAGASYNEQFF. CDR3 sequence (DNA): TGTGCCACCTTCCTAGCGGGAGCCTCCTACAATGAGCAGTTCTTC.

The CDR3 loop reads CSASSQGADTGELFF. In DNA form, the CDR3 reads TGCAGTGCTAGTTCTCAGGGGGCGGACACCGGGGAGCTGTTTTTT. This chain connects TRBV20-1 to TRBJ2-2, with 8 positions matching TRBD1. The germline gives CDR1 DFQATT, CDR2 SNEGSKA (reference sequence). CDR3 length equals 15 residues. V was pared by 3 bases and J by 3 bases, with 6 bases of the junction left unmatched.

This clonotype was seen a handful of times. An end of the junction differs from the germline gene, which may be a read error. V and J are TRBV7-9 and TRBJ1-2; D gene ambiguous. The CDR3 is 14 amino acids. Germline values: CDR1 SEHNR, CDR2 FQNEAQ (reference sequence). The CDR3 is CASSPSRGNYGYTF. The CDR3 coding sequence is TGTGCTAGCAGCCCATCAAGAGGAAACTATGGCTACACCTTC.

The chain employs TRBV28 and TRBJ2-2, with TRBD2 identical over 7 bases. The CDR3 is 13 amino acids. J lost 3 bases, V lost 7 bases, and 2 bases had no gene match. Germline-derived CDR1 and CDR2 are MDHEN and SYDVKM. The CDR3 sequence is CASISGDTGELFF. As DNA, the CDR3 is TGTGCCAGCATCAGCGGGGACACCGGGGAGCTGTTTTTT.

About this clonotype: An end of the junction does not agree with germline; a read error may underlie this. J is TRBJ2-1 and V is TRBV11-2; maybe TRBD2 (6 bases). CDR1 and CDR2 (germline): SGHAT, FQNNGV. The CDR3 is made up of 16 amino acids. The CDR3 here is CASSVGVGGFYIEQFF. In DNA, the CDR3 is TGTGCCAGCAGCGTGGGTGTGGGGGGTTTCTACATTGAGCAGTTCTTC.

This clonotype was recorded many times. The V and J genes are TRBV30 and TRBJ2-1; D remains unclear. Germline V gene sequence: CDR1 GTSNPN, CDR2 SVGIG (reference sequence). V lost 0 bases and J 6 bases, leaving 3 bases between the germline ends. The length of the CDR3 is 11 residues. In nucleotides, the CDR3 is TGTGCCTGGAGTGTACTCAATGAGCAGTTCTTC. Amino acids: CAWSVLNEQFF.

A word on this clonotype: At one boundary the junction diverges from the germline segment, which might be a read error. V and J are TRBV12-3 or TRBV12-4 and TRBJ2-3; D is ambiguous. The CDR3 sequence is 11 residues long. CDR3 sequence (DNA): TGTACCAGCAGAAACACAGATACGCAGTATTTT. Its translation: CTSRNTDTQYF.

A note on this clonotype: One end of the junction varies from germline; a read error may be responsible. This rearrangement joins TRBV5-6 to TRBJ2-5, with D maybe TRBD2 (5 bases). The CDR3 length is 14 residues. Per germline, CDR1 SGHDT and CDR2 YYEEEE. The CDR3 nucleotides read TGTGCAAGCAACCGGGAAGCAGGCCGGGAGACCCAGTACTTC. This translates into CASNREAGRETQYF. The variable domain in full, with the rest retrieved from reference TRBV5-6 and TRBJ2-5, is DAGVTQSPTHLIKTRGQQVTLRCSPKSGHDTVSWYQQALGQGPQFIFQYYEEEERQRGNFPDRFSGHQFPNYSSELNVNALLLGDSALYLCASNREAGRETQYFGPGTRLLVL.

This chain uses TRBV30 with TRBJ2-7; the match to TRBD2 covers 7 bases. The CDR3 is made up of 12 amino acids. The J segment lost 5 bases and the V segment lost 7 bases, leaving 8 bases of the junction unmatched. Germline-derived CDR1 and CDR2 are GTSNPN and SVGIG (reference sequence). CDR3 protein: CASHMGGNEQYF. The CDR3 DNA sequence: TGTGCCTCCCACATGGGGGGGAACGAGCAGTACTTC.

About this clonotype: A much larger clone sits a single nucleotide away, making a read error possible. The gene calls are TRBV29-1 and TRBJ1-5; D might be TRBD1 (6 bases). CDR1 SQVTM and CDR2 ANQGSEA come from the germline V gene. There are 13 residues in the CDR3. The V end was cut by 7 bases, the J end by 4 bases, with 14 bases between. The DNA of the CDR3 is TGCAGCGCCGGAGGGGGAACGAATCAGCCCCAGCATTTT. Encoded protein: CSAGGGTNQPQHF.

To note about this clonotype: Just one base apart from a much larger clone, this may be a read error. In nucleotides, the CDR3 is TGTGCCAGCAGCTGGTGGGAGGGGGGCACTGATGAGCAGTTCTTC. Translating it yields CASSWWEGGTDEQFF. The chain has TRBV7-9 and TRBJ2-1; a weak D match, TRBD2 (7 bases). V lost 4 bases, J lost 8 bases, and 18 bases lay in between. In germline, CDR1 is SEHNR, CDR2 FQNEAQ (reference sequence). The CDR3 contains 15 residues.

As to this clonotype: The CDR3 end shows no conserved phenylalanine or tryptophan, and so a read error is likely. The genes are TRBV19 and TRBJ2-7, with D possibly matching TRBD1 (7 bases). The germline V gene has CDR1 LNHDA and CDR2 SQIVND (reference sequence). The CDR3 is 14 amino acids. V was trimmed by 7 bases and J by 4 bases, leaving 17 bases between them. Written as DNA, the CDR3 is TGTGCCAGTACCTTCTCCCAGGGGGGATACGAGCAGTACTTA. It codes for CASTFSQGGYEQYL.

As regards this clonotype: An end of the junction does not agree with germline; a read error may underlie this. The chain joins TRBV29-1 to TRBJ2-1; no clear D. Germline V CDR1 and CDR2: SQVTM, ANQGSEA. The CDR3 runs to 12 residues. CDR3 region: CNVELADNEQFF. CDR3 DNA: TGCAACGTTGAACTTGCGGACAATGAGCAGTTCTTC.

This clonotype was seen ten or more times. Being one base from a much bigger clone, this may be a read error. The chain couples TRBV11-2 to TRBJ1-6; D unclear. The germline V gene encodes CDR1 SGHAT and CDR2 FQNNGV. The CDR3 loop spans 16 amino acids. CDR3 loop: CASSPRRATANSPLRF. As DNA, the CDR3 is TGTGCCAGCAGCCCGCGTCGGGCCACGGCTAACTCACCCCTCCGCTTT.

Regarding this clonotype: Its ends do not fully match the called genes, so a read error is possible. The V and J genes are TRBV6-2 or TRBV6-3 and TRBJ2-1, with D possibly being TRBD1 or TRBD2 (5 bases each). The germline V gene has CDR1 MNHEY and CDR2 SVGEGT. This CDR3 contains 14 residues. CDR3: CASQKRDPYNVQFF. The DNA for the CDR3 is TGTGCCAGCCAAAAACGGGACCCGTACAATGTGCAGTTCTTC.

CDR3 nucleotides: TGTGTCAACACCGACTCGGGGTACGCTTTCTTT. It translates to CVNTDSGYAFF. The chain uses TRBV6-2 or TRBV6-3 and TRBJ1-1; D is ambiguous. The CDR3 runs to 11 residues. The V gene's germline CDR1 is MNHEY and CDR2 SVGEGT.

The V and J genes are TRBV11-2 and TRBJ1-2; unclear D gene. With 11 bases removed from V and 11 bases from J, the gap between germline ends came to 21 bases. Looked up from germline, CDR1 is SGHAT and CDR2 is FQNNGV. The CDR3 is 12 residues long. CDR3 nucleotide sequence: TGTGCCGGCAACTTTTTCGGGGAAGGTTACACCTTC. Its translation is CAGNFFGEGYTF.

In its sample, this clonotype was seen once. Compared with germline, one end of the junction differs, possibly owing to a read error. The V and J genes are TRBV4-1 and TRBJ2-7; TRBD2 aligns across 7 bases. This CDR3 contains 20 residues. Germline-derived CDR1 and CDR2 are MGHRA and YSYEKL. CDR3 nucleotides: TGCGCCAGCAACCAAGTGTTGTCTCGGATTAGCGGGCGCTTAACCTACGAGCAGTACTTC. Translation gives CASNQVLSRISGRLTYEQYF.

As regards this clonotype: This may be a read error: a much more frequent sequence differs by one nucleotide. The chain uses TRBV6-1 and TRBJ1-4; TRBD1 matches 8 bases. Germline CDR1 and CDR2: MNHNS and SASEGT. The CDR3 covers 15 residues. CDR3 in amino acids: CARSVQGVTNERLFF. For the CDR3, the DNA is TGTGCCAGAAGTGTACAGGGGGTAACTAATGAAAGACTGTTTTTT.